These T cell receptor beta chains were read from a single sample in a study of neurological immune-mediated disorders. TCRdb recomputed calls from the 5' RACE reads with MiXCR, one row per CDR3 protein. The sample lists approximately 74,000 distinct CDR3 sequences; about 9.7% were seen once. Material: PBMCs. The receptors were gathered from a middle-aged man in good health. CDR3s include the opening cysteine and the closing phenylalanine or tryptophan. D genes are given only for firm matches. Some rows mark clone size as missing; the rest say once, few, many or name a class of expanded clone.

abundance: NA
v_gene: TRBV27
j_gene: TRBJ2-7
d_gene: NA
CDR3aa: CASRCPGTAYEQYF
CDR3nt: TGTGCCAGCAGATGCCCGGGGACCGCCTACGAGCAGTACTTT

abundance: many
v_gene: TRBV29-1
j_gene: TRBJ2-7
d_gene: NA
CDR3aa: CSVGDLPYEQYF
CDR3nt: TGCAGCGTTGGAGACTTACCCTACGAGCAGTACTTC

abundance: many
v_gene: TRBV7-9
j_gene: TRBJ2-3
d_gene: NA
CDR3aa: CASSTGADTQYF
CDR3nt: TGTGCCAGCAGTACGGGGGCAGATACGCAGTATTTT

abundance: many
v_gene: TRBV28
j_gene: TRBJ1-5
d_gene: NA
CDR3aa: CASRPDGSNQPQHF
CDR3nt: TGTGCCAGCAGACCCGACGGAAGCAATCAGCCCCAGCATTTT

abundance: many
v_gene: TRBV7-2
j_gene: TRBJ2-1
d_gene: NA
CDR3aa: CASSLGGVNEQFF
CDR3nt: TGTGCCAGCAGCTTAGGAGGGGTCAATGAGCAGTTCTTC

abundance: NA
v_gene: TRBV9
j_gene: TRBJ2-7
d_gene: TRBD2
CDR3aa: CASTPRGGLDHEQYF
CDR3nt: TGTGCCAGCACCCCTCGGGGGGGACTGGACCACGAGCAGTACTTC

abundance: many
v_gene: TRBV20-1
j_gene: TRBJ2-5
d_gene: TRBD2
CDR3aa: CSASTSGRPETQYF
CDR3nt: TGCAGTGCTAGTACTAGCGGGAGGCCCGAGACCCAGTACTTC

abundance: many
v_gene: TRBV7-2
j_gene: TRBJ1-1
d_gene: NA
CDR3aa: CASSPRGGTMNTEAFF
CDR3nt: TGTGCCAGCAGCCCCCGGGGTGGCACCATGAACACTGAAGCTTTCTTT

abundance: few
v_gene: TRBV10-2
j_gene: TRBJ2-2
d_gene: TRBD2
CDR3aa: CASSEPPWASGGSGELFF
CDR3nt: TGCGCCAGCAGTGAGCCGCCTTGGGCTAGCGGGGGTTCCGGGGAGCTGTTTTTT

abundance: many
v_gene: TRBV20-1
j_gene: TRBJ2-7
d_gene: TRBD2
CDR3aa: CRCQAGGEQYF
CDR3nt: TGCCGCTGTCAGGCGGGAGGCGAGCAGTACTTC

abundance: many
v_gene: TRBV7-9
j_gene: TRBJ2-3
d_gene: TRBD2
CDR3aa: CASRVTGTSGGLSTDTQYF
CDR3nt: TGTGCCAGCAGAGTAACCGGGACTAGCGGAGGACTTAGCACAGATACGCAGTATTTT

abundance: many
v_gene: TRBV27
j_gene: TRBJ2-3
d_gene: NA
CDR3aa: CASSPMVASTDTQYF
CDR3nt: TGTGCCAGCAGTCCCATGGTTGCTAGCACAGATACGCAGTATTTT

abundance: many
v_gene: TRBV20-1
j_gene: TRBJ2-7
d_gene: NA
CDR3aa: CSARGGTYEQYF
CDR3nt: TGCAGTGCTAGAGGAGGGACCTACGAGCAGTACTTC

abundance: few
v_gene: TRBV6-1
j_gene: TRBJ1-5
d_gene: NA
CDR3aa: CASSALEGTNQPQHF
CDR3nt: TGTGCCAGCAGTGCCCTCGAGGGAACAAATCAGCCCCAGCATTTT

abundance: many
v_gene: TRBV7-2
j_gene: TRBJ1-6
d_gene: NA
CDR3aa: CASSLRANDNSPLHF
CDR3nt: TGTGCCAGCAGCTTAAGGGCGAACGATAATTCACCCCTCCACTTT

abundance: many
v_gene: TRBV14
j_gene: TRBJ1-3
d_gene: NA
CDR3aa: CASSQGGSGNTIYF
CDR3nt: TGTGCCAGCAGCCAAGGAGGGTCTGGAAACACCATATATTTT

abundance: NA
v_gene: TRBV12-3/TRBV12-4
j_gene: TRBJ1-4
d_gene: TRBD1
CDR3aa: CASSPSTGARGEKLFF
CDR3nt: TGTGCCAGCAGTCCAAGTACAGGGGCAAGAGGTGAAAAACTGTTTTTT

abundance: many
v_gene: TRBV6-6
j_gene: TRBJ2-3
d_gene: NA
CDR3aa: CASSYRGGSDTQYF
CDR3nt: TGTGCCAGCAGTTACCGCGGGGGCTCAGATACGCAGTATTTT